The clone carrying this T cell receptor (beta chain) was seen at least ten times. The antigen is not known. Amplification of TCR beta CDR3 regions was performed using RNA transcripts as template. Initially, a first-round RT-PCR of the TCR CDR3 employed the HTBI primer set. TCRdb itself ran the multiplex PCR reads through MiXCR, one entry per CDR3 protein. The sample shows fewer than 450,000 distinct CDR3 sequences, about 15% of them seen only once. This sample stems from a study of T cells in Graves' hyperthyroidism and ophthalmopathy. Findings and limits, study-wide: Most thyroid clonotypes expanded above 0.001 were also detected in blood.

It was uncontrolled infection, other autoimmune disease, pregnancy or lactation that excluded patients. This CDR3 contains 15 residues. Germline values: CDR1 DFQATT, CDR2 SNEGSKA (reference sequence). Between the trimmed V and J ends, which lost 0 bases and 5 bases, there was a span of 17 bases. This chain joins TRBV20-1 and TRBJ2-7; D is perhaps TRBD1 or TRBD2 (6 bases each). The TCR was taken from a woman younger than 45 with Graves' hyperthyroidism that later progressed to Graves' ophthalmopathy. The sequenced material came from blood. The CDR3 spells CSARDEDTGGDEQYF. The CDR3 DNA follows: TGCAGTGCTAGAGATGAAGACACCGGGGGCGACGAGCAGTACTTC.